This T cell receptor beta chain was sequenced for a study of T cell responses to AZD1222 COVID-19 vaccine. On this clone itself: Its target is unknown.

Study-level findings and limits: Dominant CD4 TCR responses targeted spike regions 160-218 and 743-854.

V was shortened by 0 bases and J by 4 bases, with 16 bases between the two germline ends. Germline lookup yields CDR1 MNHEY and CDR2 SVGEGT. The CDR3 has 17 amino acids. Clones were sequenced by immunoSEQ multiplex PCR, and TCRdb holds only the in-frame ones, with some missing. The table shows 130,000 to 150,000 clones, with 90% occurring only once. This rearrangement joins TRBV6-2 or TRBV6-3 to TRBJ1-5, with TRBD1 as a possible D gene (5 bases). The TCR sequence derives from an adult in good health. This sample comprised peripheral blood, obtained on day 0 of AZD1222 vaccination. The CDR3, as DNA: TGTGCCAGCAGTTACTCGATGGTGGAGGGGCTAAATCAGCCCCAGCATTTT. Residues: CASSYSMVEGLNQPQHF.